The sequence of this T cell receptor (beta chain) was determined in a study of beta chain features in type 1 diabetes. Blood was collected once per donor into heparin, averaging around 120 mL. Findings of the study overall: Researchers report that Type 1 diabetes patients had moderately but significantly shorter TCRB CDR3s across all four CD4+ subsets.

This clone has only a few counts. The antigen remains unidentified. Other DNA sequences in the sample encode the same CDR3. Germline CDR1 and CDR2: LGHNA and YSLEER. The CDR3 is 15 residues long. Trimming took 1 base from V and 2 from J, leaving 11 bases between them. Reverse transcription of all isolated RNA meant that expressed TCRB transcripts were sequenced. Average reads for naive, central memory and regulatory T cell samples were about 3.7 million. The assay was immunoSEQ multiplex PCR, and TCRdb's table has in-frame clones only and misses some. The sample carries about 400,000 clones, roughly 12% recorded once.

Source material: naive CD4+ T cells from blood. The chain employs TRBV4-3 and TRBJ2-5, with TRBD1 as a possible D gene (5 bases). The clonotype was recovered from a woman aged 18-30 years with type 1 diabetes. CDR3 coding DNA: TGCGCCAGCAGCCAAGGAGACAGAGATCAAGAGACCCAGTACTTC. Encoded protein: CASSQGDRDQETQYF.